A single sample is the source of the 21 T cell receptor beta chains below, sequenced in a study of prognosis after radiotherapy for stage I lung cancer. From genomic DNA, TCR beta CDR3 was amplified by two-round multiplex PCR. Specific primers for each TRBV and TRBJ gene were what first-round PCR used. TCRdb re-called the multiplex PCR reads with MiXCR, one entry per CDR3 protein. Among around 20,000 distinct CDR3 sequences listed, about 40% were seen once. This specimen consisted of PBMCs, obtained before or after stereotactic body radiation therapy (not recorded which). The receptors originated from a donor older than 45 with non-small cell lung cancer.

The chain has TRBV6-2 or TRBV6-3 and TRBJ1-6; TRBD1 aligns across 8 bases. Trimming cost V 0 bases and J 6 bases; bases outside gene matches: 7. Germline CDR1 and CDR2: MNHEY and SVGEGT. This CDR3 contains 17 residues. The CDR3 spells CASSYSGRGHVNSPLHF. Written as DNA, the CDR3 is TGTGCCAGCAGTTACTCCGGCAGGGGGCATGTTAATTCACCCCTCCACTTT.

As to this clonotype: This sequence is one base from a far larger clone and is likely a read error. The chain is built from TRBV6-5 and TRBJ2-2, with D possibly matching TRBD2 (5 bases). CDR1 MNHEY and CDR2 SVGAGI come from the germline V gene. CDR3 length: 15 amino acids. The chain's CDR3 is CASTYWGFGTGDLFF. In DNA form, the CDR3 reads TGTGCCAGCACTTACTGGGGTTTCGGCACCGGGGATCTGTTTTTT.

Ten or more counts support this clonotype. J is TRBJ1-1 and V is TRBV6-8; D gene unclear. CDR3 size: 16 residues. With 1 base removed from V and 0 bases from J, the gap between germline ends came to 12 bases. CDR1 is MNHGY, CDR2 SAAAGT, per germline. The CDR3 reads CASSYLLRHMNTEAFF. CDR3 coding DNA: TGTGCCAGCAGTTACTTGCTTAGACACATGAACACTGAAGCTTTCTTT.

The chain uses TRBV5-1 and TRBJ2-1; 7 bases line up with TRBD2. From germline, CDR1 is SGHRS and CDR2 YFSETQ. The CDR3 runs to 17 residues. Losses at the gene ends were 3 bases for V and 2 bases for J; bases not matched to a gene: 11. The CDR3, as DNA: TGCGCCAGCAGCTGGGGGACTATCGGGAGAGCCTACAATGAGCAGTTCTTC. Its translation: CASSWGTIGRAYNEQFF.

The table lists this clonotype with many counts. The chain couples TRBV28 to TRBJ2-1; D might be TRBD2 (7 bases). Germline V gene sequence: CDR1 MDHEN, CDR2 SYDVKM. V lost 8 bases, J lost 4 bases, and 12 bases lay in between. CDR3 length: 13 residues. The CDR3 nucleotides read TGTGCCAGCGGGGGGGCCTTTTACAATGAGCAGTTCTTC. Translating it yields CASGGAFYNEQFF.

A few counts support this clonotype. The likely explanation is a read error, given a far larger clone one base away. CDR3 coding DNA: TGTGCCAGCAGTTACCCGAAGCCGGGAGCTTACAATGAGCAGTTCTTC. Translation gives CASSYPKPGAYNEQFF. J is TRBJ2-1 and V is TRBV6-2 or TRBV6-3; D may be TRBD2 (6 bases). V lost 2 bases and J lost 4, with 15 bases in between. The CDR3 spans 16 residues. Looked up from germline, CDR1 is MNHEY and CDR2 is SVGEGT.

Concerning this clonotype: The missing conserved phenylalanine or tryptophan at the end of this CDR3 makes a read error likely. This rearrangement joins TRBV11-2 to TRBJ2-7; the D gene is possibly TRBD2 (5 bases). CDR1 and CDR2 (germline): SGHAT, FQNNGV. This CDR3 is built from 13 residues. Trimming pared 5 bases from V and 4 bases from J, leaving 12 bases between. The CDR3 region has the DNA TGTGCCAGCAGCCGGGCCGGGGTATACGAGCAGTACTCC. This translates into CASSRAGVYEQYS.

This clonotype was seen many times. The chain carries TRBV5-6 and TRBJ1-4; D gene unclear. The V gene's germline CDR1 is SGHDT and CDR2 YYEEEE. This CDR3 has 13 residues. V lost 1 base to trimming and J lost 5 bases, with 6 bases between them. The CDR3 coding sequence is TGTGCCAGCAGCTTGCAGAGAAATGAAAAACTGTTTTTT. Translated: CASSLQRNEKLFF.

This clonotype was found many times. The chain links TRBV20-1 to TRBJ2-3, with D possibly being TRBD2 (5 bases). This CDR3 spans 18 amino acids. The V gene lost 4 bases and the J gene lost 3 bases, with 26 bases spanning the gap. Germline assignment: CDR1 DFQATT and CDR2 SNEGSKA (reference sequence). This CDR3 reads CSAKRAEPDSQATDTQYF. Written as DNA, the CDR3 is TGCAGTGCTAAACGGGCAGAACCGGACTCACAAGCGACAGATACGCAGTATTTT.

Note on this clonotype: A much larger clone sits a single nucleotide away, making a read error possible. The J gene is TRBJ1-1, the V gene TRBV4-1; D not resolved. V lost 7 bases to trimming and J lost 0 bases, with 21 bases between them. The germline CDR1 and CDR2 sequences are MGHRA and YSYEKL. The CDR3 runs to 17 residues. Written as DNA, the CDR3 is TGCGCCAGCATCCAGTCACGAGACACTATTTTGAACACTGAAGCTTTCTTT. This translates into CASIQSRDTILNTEAFF.

This clonotype was found many times. The chain is built from TRBV20-1 and TRBJ1-3; D remains ambiguous. Trimming left V 6 bases short and J 0 bases short, with 3 bases between. This CDR3 spans 11 amino acids. The germline V gene encodes CDR1 DFQATT and CDR2 SNEGSKA (reference sequence). The chain's CDR3 is CSASSGNTIYF. For the CDR3, the DNA is TGCAGTGCCAGCTCTGGAAACACCATATATTTT.

The chain carries TRBV5-1 and TRBJ1-1; D is unresolved. CDR3 length equals 14 residues. Germline loops: CDR1 SGHRS, CDR2 YFSETQ. Trimming cost V 4 bases and J 1 base, with 11 bases left between them. The CDR3, as DNA: TGCGCCAGCAGCCCGGACCCACAGAACACTGAAGCTTTCTTT. Translation: CASSPDPQNTEAFF.

The V call is TRBV10-2, the J call TRBJ2-5; perhaps TRBD2 as D (5 bases). Germline CDR1 reads WSHSY; CDR2 reads SAAADI. The CDR3 contains 13 residues. Trimming shortened V by 7 bases and J by 1 base, and 10 bases separated the two germline ends. CDR3 amino acids: CASTRRGQETQYF. Here the CDR3 DNA reads TGCGCCAGCACCCGACGGGGCCAAGAGACCCAGTACTTC.

With regard to this clonotype: A far bigger clonotype differs at one base, so this is likely a read error. This CDR3 fails to terminate in the conserved phenylalanine or tryptophan, so it likely reflects a read error. The V gene is TRBV7-9, the J gene TRBJ2-7, with 9 bases lining up with TRBD1. Looked up from germline, CDR1 is SEHNR and CDR2 is FQNEAQ (reference sequence). V was pared by 5 bases and J by 4 bases, with 9 bases of the junction left unmatched. This CDR3 spans 15 amino acids. Here the CDR3 reads CASSALFDRGYEQYL. CDR3 in DNA: TGTGCCAGCAGCGCTCTTTTCGACAGGGGGTACGAGCAGTACCTC.

V and J are TRBV3-1 and TRBJ2-3; 13 bases agree with TRBD2. The CDR3 is made up of 16 amino acids. J gave up 6 bases and V 4 bases, and 7 bases lay outside the gene matches. In germline, CDR1 is LGHDT, CDR2 YNNKEL (reference sequence). The CDR3 bases are TGTGCCAGCAGCCGGGGACTAGCGGGGCCGCCGGATACGCAGTATTTT. As protein: CASSRGLAGPPDTQYF.

This clonotype was recorded at least ten times. The chain links TRBV2 to TRBJ2-3; TRBD2 aligns across 13 bases. The V gene end was trimmed by 7 bases and the J gene end by 7 bases; junction bases not matched to a gene: 8. Germline V gene data show CDR1 as SNHLY and CDR2 as FYNNEI. This CDR3 contains 15 residues. CDR3 sequence reads: CASTETSGGRNTQYF. CDR3 in DNA: TGTGCCAGCACCGAGACTAGCGGGGGGCGGAATACGCAGTATTTT.

The V call is TRBV6-2 or TRBV6-3, the J call TRBJ2-2; D gene uncertain. With 5 bases removed from V and 8 bases from J, the gap between germline ends came to 24 bases. Germline CDR1 reads MNHEY; CDR2 reads SVGEGT. The CDR3 contains 17 residues. This chain's CDR3 is CASSDVVVVAGTGELFF. DNA for the CDR3: TGTGCCAGCAGTGATGTCGTAGTGGTGGCCGGCACAGGGGAGCTGTTTTTT.

This clonotype was picked up many times. The chain couples TRBV19 to TRBJ2-2, with D maybe TRBD1 (6 bases). The length of the CDR3 is 15 residues. V was trimmed by 1 base and J by 3 bases, leaving 9 bases between them. Germline V lookup: CDR1 LNHDA, CDR2 SQIVND (reference sequence). CDR3 in amino acids: CASSIGQAYTGELFF. Written as DNA, the CDR3 is TGTGCCAGTAGTATAGGACAGGCTTACACCGGGGAGCTGTTTTTT.

This clonotype appeared many times. The chain recombines TRBV5-6 with TRBJ2-7; 10 nucleotides match TRBD1. V dropped 4 bases and J dropped 6; count of bases not matched to a gene: 7. This CDR3 region has 14 residues. Germline assignment: CDR1 SGHDT and CDR2 YYEEEE. DNA of the CDR3: TGTGCCAGCAGCGCCGGGACAGGGGAACGCGAGCAGTACTTC. Its protein is CASSAGTGEREQYF.

This clonotype was seen a handful of times. The chain employs TRBV5-6 and TRBJ1-1; D remains ambiguous. The CDR3 contains 15 residues. V was cut by 8 bases and J by 6 bases, with 23 bases left in between. CDR1 is SGHDT, CDR2 YYEEEE, per germline. The CDR3 loop reads CARTCIPDLAAEAFF. CDR3 DNA sequence: TGTGCCAGAACCTGTATACCCGATTTGGCCGCTGAAGCTTTCTTT.

The table lists this clonotype with a few counts. Here the CDR3 omits its conserved ending phenylalanine or tryptophan, so a read error is the likely source. Because the CDR3's place on the DNA is in doubt, the DNA is left out and the CDR3 is given as listed by TCRdb. The chain carries TRBV5-1 and TRBJ2-5; TRBD2 is taken as the D call from the table, unchecked against the DNA. Germline CDR1 reads SGHRS; CDR2 reads YFSETQ. From its first to its last residue, the CDR3 has 15 amino acids. The CDR3: CASSLPSGDQETKYS.